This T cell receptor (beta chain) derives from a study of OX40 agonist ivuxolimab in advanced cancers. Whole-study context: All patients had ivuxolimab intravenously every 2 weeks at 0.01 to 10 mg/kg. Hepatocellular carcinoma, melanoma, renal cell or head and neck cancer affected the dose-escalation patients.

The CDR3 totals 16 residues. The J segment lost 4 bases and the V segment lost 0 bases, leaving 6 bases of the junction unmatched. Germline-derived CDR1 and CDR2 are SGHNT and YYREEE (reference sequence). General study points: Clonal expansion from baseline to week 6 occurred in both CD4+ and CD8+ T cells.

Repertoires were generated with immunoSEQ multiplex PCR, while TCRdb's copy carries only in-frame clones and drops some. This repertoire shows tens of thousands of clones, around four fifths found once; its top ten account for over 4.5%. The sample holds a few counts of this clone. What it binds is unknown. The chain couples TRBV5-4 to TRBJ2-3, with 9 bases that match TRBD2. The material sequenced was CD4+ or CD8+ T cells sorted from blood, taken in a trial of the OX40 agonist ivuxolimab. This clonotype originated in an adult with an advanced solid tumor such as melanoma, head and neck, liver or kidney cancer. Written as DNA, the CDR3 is TGTGCCAGCAGCTTGGAGGTAGCGGGAGCATCAGATACGCAGTATTTT. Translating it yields CASSLEVAGASDTQYF.